The text below deals with one T cell receptor (beta chain). What antigen it recognizes has not been identified. No base quality values were provided; no much bigger clone lies one nucleotide off. TCRbeta CDR3 regions were amplified from genomic DNA by means of the immunoSEQ Assay, a bias-controlled multiplex PCR. In the authors' own workflow: The number of nucleated cells in each sample was estimated from the amplification of reference gene primers within the assay. To quantify the absolute abundance of each unique TCRbeta CDR3 rearrangement, sequence reads were collapsed and filtered. Productive Simpson clonality was computed per sample as the square root of Simpson's diversity index over productive rearrangements. Not all clones reach the TCRdb copy of this immuneACCESS table, which keeps in-frame sequences only. Checked studies attribute under half of the gap to unresolved V genes and leave the rest unexplained. V, J and clone size are taken as reported in that table, and D and trimming were inferred from the DNA itself. The sample table holds tens of thousands of clones, of which 60% to 80% were seen once. The top ten constitute approximately 12% of the sample.

The data belong to a study of blood T cell repertoires in COVID-19 (dated by TCRdb to 2020 to 2022). With regard to the full study: Samples covering the acute and convalescent phases of COVID-19 were provided by collaborators in the United States, Italy and Spain. The material from the prospective study consisted of cDNA or gDNA derived from T cells, B-cell-depleted T cells, or PBMCs. The dataset comprised deeply sampled blood TCRbeta repertoires from subjects exposed to, actively infected with, or recovered from COVID-19. The repertoires were released in a freely available public database intended as a resource for research on the immune response to SARS-CoV-2. Samples came from the ongoing ImmuneRACE study (first 160 participants) plus 1,254 subjects from 6 global collaborators. Nearly every sample came with metadata listing a de-identified subject ID, COVID-19 status, age in years and sex. Where available, HLA class I and class II types were obtained from metadata supplied by the sample provider rather than from assay-based typing.

Each collaborating institution followed its own protocols to collect whole blood in K2EDTA tubes. For TCRbeta analysis, collaborators shipped samples as frozen whole blood, isolated PBMCs, or DNA extracted from either of those sample types. The research as a whole found: The quantity of clinical and demographic metadata differed by source and by participant and was supplied without curation.

Including cysteine and phenylalanine, the CDR3 has 17 amino acids. The sequence is cut down to CDR3 DNA, 51 bases in frame from base 1. CDR1 and CDR2, looked up from the germline V gene, are MGHRA and YSYEKL. V loses 5 bases at its end and J loses 0 bases; junction bases beyond the gene matches: 12. This clonotype was sampled from a man older than 75 with acute or convalescent COVID-19. The rearrangement combines TRBV4-1 with TRBJ2-7; TRBD2 aligns with 8 central bases. The sample comprised peripheral blood. The CDR3 has the sequence CASSNVRVRGDSYEQYF. The nucleotides are TGCGCCAGCAGCAACGTAAGGGTGCGGGGGGACTCCTACGAGCAGTACTTC.